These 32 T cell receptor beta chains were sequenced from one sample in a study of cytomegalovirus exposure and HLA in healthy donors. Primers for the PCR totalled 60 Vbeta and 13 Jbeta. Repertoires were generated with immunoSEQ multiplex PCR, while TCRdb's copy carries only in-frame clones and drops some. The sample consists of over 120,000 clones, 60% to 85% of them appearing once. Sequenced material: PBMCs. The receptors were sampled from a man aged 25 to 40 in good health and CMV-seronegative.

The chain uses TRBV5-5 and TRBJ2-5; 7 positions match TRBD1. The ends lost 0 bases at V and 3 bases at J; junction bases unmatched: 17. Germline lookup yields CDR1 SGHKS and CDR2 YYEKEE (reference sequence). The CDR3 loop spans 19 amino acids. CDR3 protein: CASSLEASPYTGQKETQYF. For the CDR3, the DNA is TGTGCCAGCAGCTTGGAAGCATCTCCCTATACGGGACAGAAAGAGACCCAGTACTTC.

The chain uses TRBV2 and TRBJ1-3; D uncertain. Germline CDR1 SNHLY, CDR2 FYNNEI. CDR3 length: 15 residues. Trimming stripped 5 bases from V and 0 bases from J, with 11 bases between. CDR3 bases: TGTGCCAGCAGTAGCCAGGCCCTCTCTGGAAACACCATATATTTT. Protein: CASSSQALSGNTIYF.

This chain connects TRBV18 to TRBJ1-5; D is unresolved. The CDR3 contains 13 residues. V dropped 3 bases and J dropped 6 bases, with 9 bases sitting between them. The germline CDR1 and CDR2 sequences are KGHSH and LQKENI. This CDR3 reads CASSPPGGQPQHF. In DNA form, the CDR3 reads TGTGCCAGCTCACCCCCGGGTGGTCAGCCCCAGCATTTT.

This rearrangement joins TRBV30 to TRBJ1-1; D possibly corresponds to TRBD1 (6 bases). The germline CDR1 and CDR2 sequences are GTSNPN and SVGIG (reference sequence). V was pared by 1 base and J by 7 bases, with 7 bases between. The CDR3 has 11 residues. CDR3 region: CAWSEGVEAFF. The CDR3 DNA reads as TGTGCCTGGAGTGAGGGGGTTGAAGCTTTCTTT. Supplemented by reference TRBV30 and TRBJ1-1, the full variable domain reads SQTIHQWPATLVQPVGSPLSLECTVEGTSNPNLYWYRQAAGRGLQLLFYSVGIGQISSEVPQNLSASRPQDRQFILSSKKLLLSDSGFYLCAWSEGVEAFFGQGTRLTVV.

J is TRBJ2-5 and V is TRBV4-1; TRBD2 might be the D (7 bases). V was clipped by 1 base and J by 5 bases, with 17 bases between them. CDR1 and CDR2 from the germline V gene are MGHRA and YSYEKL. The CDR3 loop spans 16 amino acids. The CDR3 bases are TGCGCCAGCAGCCAAGGGGAAGGGGGGGCATGGGAGACCCAGTACTTC. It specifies CASSQGEGGAWETQYF.

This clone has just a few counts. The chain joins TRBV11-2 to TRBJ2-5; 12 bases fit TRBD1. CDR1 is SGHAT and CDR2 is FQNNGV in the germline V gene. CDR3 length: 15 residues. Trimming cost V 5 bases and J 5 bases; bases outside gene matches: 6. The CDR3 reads CASSLGQGAAETQYF. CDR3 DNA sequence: TGTGCCAGCAGCCTGGGACAGGGGGCGGCGGAGACCCAGTACTTC.

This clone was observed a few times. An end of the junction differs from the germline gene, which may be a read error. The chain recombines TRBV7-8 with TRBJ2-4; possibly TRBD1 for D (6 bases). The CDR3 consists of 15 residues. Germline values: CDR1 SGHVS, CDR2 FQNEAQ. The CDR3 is CASSSSMGAKNSQYF. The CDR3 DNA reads TGTGCCAGCAGCTCCTCCATGGGGGCCAAAAACAGTCAGTACTTC.

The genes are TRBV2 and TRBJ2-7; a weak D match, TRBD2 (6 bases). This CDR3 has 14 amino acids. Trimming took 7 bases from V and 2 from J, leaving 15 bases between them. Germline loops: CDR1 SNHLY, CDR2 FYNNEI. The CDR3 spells CASTRLEGTYEQYF. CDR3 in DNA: TGTGCCAGCACTCGCCTGGAGGGCACCTACGAGCAGTACTTC. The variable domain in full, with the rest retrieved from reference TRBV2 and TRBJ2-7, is EPEVTQTPSHQVTQMGQEVILRCVPISNHLYFYWYRQILGQKVEFLVSFYNNEISEKSEIFDDQFSVERPDGSNFTLKIRSTKLEDSAMYFCASTRLEGTYEQYFGPGTRLTVT.

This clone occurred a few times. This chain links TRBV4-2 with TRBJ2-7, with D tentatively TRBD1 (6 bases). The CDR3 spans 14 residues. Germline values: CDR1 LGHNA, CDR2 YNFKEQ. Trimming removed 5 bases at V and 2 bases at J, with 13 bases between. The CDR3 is CASSSQGKPYEQYF. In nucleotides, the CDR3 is TGTGCCAGCAGCTCACAGGGCAAGCCCTACGAGCAGTACTTC.

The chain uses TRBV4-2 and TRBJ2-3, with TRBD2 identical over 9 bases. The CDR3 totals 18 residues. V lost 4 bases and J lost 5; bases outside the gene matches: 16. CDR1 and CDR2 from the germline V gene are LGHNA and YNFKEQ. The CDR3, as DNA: TGTGCCAGCAGCCCGAGAGGCGGGGGGGAAGGGGACGGAGATACGCAGTATTTT. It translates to CASSPRGGGEGDGDTQYF.

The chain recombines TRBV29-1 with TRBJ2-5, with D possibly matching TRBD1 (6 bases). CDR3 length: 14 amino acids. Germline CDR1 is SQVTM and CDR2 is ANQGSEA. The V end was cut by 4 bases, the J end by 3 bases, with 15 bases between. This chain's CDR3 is CSVAPGHGKETQYF. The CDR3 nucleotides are TGCAGCGTTGCCCCGGGACACGGCAAAGAGACCCAGTACTTC.

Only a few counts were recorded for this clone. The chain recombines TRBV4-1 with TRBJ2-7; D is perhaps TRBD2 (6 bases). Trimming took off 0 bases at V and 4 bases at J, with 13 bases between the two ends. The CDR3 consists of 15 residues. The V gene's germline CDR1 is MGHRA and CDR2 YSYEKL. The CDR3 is CASSQERGGGYEQYF. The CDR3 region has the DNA TGCGCCAGCAGCCAAGAAAGGGGAGGAGGTTACGAGCAGTACTTC.

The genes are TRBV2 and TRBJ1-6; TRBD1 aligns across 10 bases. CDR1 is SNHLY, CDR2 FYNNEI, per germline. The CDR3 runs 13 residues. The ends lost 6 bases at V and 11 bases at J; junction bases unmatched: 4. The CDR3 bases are TGTGCCAGCAGCCGGGACAGGGGAGCACCCCTCCACTTT. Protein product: CASSRDRGAPLHF.

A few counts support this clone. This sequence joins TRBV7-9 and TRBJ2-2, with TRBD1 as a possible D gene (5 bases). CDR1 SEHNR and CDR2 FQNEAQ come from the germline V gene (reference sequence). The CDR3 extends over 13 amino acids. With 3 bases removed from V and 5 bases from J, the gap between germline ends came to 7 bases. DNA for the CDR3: TGTGCCAGCAGCTTGGCAGGGACCGGGGAGCTGTTTTTT. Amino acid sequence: CASSLAGTGELFF.

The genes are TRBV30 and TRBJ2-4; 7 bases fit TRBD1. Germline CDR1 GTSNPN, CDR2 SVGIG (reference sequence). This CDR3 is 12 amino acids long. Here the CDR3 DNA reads TGTGCTTTGACAGGGGCCAAAAACATTCAGTACTTC. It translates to CALTGAKNIQYF.

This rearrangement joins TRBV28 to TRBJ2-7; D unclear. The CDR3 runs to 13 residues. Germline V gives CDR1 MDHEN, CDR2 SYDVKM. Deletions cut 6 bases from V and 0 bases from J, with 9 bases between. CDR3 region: CASSLRSSYEQYF. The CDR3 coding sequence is TGTGCCAGCAGCCTGAGAAGCTCCTACGAGCAGTACTTC.

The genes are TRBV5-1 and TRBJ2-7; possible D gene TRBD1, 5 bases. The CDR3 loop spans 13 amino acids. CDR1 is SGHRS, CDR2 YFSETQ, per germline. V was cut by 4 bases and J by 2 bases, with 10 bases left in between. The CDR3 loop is CASSPDTTYEQYF. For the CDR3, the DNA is TGCGCCAGCAGCCCGGACACGACCTACGAGCAGTACTTC.

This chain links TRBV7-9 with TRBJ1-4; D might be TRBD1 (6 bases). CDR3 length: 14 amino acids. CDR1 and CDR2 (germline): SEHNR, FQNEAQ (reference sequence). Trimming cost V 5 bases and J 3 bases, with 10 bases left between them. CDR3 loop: CASSPGAANEKLFF. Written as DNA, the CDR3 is TGTGCCAGCAGCCCAGGGGCCGCTAATGAAAAACTGTTTTTT.

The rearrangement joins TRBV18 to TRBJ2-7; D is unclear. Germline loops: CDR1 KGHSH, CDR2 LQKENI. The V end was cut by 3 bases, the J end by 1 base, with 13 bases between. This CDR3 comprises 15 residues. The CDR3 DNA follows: TGTGCCAGCTCACCTACTCCCACCCCTTCCTACGAGCAGTACTTC. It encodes CASSPTPTPSYEQYF.

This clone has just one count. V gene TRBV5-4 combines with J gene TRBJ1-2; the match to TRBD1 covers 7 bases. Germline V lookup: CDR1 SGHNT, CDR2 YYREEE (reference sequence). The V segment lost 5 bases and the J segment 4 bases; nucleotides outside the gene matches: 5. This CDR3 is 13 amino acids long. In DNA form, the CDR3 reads TGTGCCAGCAGTTCACAGGGGTCCTATGGCTACACCTTC. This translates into CASSSQGSYGYTF.

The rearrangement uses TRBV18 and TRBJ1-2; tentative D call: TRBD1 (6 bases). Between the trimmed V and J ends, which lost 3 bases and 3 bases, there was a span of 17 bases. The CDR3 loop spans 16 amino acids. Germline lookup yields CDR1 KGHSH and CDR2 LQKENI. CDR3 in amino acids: CASSPINRDPHYGYTF. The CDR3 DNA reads TGTGCCAGCTCACCGATTAACAGGGACCCCCACTATGGCTACACCTTC.

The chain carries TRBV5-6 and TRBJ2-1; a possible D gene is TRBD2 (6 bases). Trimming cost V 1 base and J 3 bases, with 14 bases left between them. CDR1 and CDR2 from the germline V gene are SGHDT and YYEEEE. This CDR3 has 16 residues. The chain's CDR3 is CASSLWGEAIYNEQFF. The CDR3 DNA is TGTGCCAGCAGCTTGTGGGGGGAGGCCATCTACAATGAGCAGTTCTTC.

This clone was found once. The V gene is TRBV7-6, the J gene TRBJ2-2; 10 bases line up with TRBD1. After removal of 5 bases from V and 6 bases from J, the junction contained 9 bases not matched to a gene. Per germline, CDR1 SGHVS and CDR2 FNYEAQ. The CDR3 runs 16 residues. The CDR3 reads CASSIFGTGDSGELFF. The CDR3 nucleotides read TGTGCCAGCAGCATATTCGGGACAGGGGATTCCGGGGAGCTGTTTTTT.

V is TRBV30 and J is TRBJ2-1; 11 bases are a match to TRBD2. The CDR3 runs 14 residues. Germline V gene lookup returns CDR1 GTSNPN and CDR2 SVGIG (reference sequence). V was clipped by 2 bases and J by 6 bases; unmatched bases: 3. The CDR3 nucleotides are TGTGCCTGGAGTCTAGCGGGAGGTGTCAATGAGCAGTTCTTC. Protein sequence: CAWSLAGGVNEQFF.

The chain's CDR3 is CASSQAGVGNTIYF. The CDR3 nucleotides read TGTGCCAGCAGCCAAGCAGGGGTCGGAAACACCATATATTTT. The genes are TRBV14 and TRBJ1-3, with D possibly being TRBD1 (6 bases). Germline loops: CDR1 SGHDN, CDR2 FVKESK. The CDR3 runs to 14 residues. Trimming took off 1 base at V and 4 bases at J, with 8 bases between the two ends.

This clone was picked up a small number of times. CDR3 amino acids: CASSLELATADTQYF. As DNA, the CDR3 is TGTGCCAGCAGCTTAGAACTAGCTACCGCAGATACGCAGTATTTT. The gene calls are TRBV7-2 and TRBJ2-3; TRBD2 might be the D (6 bases). Trimming took 1 base from V and 4 from J, leaving 12 bases between them. CDR3 length: 15 residues. CDR1 is SGHTA, CDR2 FQGNSA, per germline.

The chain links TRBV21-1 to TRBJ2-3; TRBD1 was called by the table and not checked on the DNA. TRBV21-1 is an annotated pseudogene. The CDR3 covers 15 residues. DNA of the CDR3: TGTGCCAGCAGCAAGGGGGACAGGAGCACAGATACGCAGTATTTT. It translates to CASSKGDRSTDTQYF.

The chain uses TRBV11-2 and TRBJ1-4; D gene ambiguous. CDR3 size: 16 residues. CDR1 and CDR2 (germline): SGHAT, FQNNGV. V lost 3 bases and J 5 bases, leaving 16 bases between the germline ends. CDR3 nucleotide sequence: TGTGCCAGCAGCTTGAGGGCGGGTCTACCAAATGAAAAACTGTTTTTT. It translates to CASSLRAGLPNEKLFF.

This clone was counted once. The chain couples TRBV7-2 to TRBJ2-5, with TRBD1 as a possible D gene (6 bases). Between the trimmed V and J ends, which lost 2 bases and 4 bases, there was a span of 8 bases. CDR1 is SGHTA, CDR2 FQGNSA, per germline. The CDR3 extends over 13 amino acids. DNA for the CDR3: TGTGCCAGCAGCTTATCAGGGGCAGAGACCCAGTACTTC. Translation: CASSLSGAETQYF.

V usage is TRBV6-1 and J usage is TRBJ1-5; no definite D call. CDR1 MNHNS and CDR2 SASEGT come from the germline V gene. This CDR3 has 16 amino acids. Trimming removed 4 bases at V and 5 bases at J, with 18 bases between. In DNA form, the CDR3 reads TGTGCCAGCAGTGGGGCCGTGATACCGCGAGATCAGCCCCAGCATTTT. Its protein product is CASSGAVIPRDQPQHF.

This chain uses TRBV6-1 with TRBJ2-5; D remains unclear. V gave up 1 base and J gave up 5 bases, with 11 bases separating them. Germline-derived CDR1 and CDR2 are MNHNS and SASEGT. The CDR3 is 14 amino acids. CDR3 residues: CASSEVSPSETQYF. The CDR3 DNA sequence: TGTGCCAGCAGTGAAGTATCCCCCTCGGAGACCCAGTACTTC.

The CDR3 DNA is TGTGCCAGCTCACCGTTTTCTACCGCCTACGAGCAGTACTTC. Translating it yields CASSPFSTAYEQYF. The chain recombines TRBV18 with TRBJ2-7; no reliable D call. The CDR3 has 14 amino acids. CDR1 and CDR2 from the germline V gene are KGHSH and LQKENI. V lost 3 bases, J lost 2 bases, and 11 bases lay in between. Full variable domain (remainder filled in from reference TRBV18 and TRBJ2-7): NAGVMQNPRHLVRRRGQEARLRCSPMKGHSHVYWYRQLPEEGLKFMVYLQKENIIDESGMPKERFSAEFPKEGPSILRIQQVVRGDSAAYFCASSPFSTAYEQYFGPGTRLTVT.